This TCR beta chain stems from a study of T cell responses to AZD1222 COVID-19 vaccine. Study-wide findings and caveats: Recipients of AZD1222 seropositive at baseline numbered only 5 or 6. Females outnumbered males among donors, who were mostly white British; clonal diversity was possibly underestimated.

The length of the CDR3 is 12 residues. Trimming cost V 7 bases and J 6 bases, with 12 bases left between them. Generated by immunoSEQ multiplex PCR, the TCRdb table keeps only in-frame clones and is missing some. The table includes about 150,000 clones, about 83% detected once. As regards this clone: Its antigen remains unknown.

This sequence was found in an adult who received the AZD1222 COVID-19 vaccine. The V and J genes are TRBV12-3 or TRBV12-4 and TRBJ1-1; D gene unclear. The sample was peripheral blood, taken 28 days after the second AZD1222 dose. CDR3 protein: CASTKARAEAFF. In nucleotides, the CDR3 is TGTGCCAGCACCAAGGCTCGAGCTGAAGCTTTCTTT.